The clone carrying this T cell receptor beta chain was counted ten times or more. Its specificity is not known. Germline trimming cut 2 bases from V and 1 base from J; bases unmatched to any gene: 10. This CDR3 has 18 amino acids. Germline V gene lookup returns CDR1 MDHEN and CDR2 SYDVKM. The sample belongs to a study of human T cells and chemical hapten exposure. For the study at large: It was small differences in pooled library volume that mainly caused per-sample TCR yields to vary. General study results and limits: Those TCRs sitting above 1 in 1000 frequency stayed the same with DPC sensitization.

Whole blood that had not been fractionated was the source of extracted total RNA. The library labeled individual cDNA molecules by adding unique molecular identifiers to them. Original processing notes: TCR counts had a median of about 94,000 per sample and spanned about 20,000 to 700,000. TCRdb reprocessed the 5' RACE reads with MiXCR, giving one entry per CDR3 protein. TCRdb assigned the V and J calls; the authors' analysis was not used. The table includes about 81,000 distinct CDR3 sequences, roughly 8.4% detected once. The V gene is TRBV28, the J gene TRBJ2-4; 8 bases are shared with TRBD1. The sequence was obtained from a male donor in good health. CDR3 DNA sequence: TGTGCCAGCAGTTTACCACCCCGGACAGGGTTCGCCAAAAACATTCAGTACTTC. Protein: CASSLPPRTGFAKNIQYF.